The 25 T cell receptor beta chains below all came from one sample that was sequenced in a study of blood T cell repertoires in COVID-19. TCRdb's table, derived via immunoSEQ multiplex PCR, lists solely in-frame clones and lacks some. The data show about 350,000 clones, with around nine tenths seen just once and about 0.94% held by the top ten. The sequenced sample was PBMCs or T cells enriched from blood (not recorded which). The receptor set was obtained from a woman younger than 45 who had been exposed to COVID-19.

V gene TRBV30 combines with J gene TRBJ1-1; no clear D. Germline CDR1 reads GTSNPN; CDR2 reads SVGIG (reference sequence). The CDR3 has 14 residues. Trimming pared 4 bases from V and 0 bases from J, leaving 12 bases between. CDR3 in DNA: TGTGCCTGGAAGCTGAGAGAAGTGAACACTGAAGCTTTCTTT. Protein product: CAWKLREVNTEAFF.

The gene calls are TRBV27 and TRBJ2-2, with 13 bases lining up with TRBD2. After removal of 6 bases from V and 4 bases from J, the junction contained 5 bases not matched to a gene. The CDR3 contains 16 residues. Germline V CDR1 and CDR2: MNHEY, SMNVEV (reference sequence). The CDR3 bases are TGTGCCAGCAGCGCTGGACTAGCGGGAGCCACCGGGGAGCTGTTTTTT. Its protein is CASSAGLAGATGELFF.

This chain links TRBV6-5 with TRBJ2-7; 7 nucleotides match TRBD2. Germline V gene data show CDR1 as MNHEY and CDR2 as SVGAGI. There are 14 residues in the CDR3. Unmatched junction bases numbered 5, after V lost 0 bases and J lost 6 bases. Written as DNA, the CDR3 is TGTGCCAGCAGTTACTCGGCGGGAGCGCGCGAGCAGTACTTC. As protein: CASSYSAGAREQYF.

This chain connects TRBV15 to TRBJ1-1, with 10 bases aligning to TRBD1. Germline CDR1 reads LNHNV; CDR2 reads YYDKDF (reference sequence). V dropped 5 bases and J dropped 6; count of bases not matched to a gene: 6. This CDR3 spans 14 amino acids. The CDR3 nucleotides are TGTGCCACCAGCGAAAAGACAGGGGGCTCTGAAGCTTTCTTT. Its protein product is CATSEKTGGSEAFF.

The chain couples TRBV6-1 to TRBJ2-4; TRBD1 is a possible D gene (7 bases). The germline gives CDR1 MNHNS, CDR2 SASEGT. Trimming left V 0 bases short and J 8 bases short, with 14 bases between. The CDR3 sequence is 15 residues long. This CDR3 is CASSEARQGGDIQYF. Written as DNA, the CDR3 is TGTGCCAGCAGTGAAGCTCGCCAGGGGGGAGACATTCAGTACTTC.

The chain uses TRBV6-1 and TRBJ2-3; no reliable D call. Trimming removed 3 bases from V and 4 bases from J, with 11 bases in between. The V gene's germline CDR1 is MNHNS and CDR2 SASEGT. This CDR3 has 14 residues. The CDR3 nucleotides are TGTGCCAGCAGTGAGCGGCCGAGAGCAGATACGCAGTATTTT. This codes for CASSERPRADTQYF.

The rearrangement joins TRBV6-1 to TRBJ1-2, with 7 bases fitting TRBD1. V was pared by 2 bases and J by 1 base, with 4 bases of the junction left unmatched. CDR3 length: 15 residues. In germline, CDR1 is MNHNS, CDR2 SASEGT. The CDR3 protein is CASSERTGHNYGYTF. CDR3 bases: TGTGCCAGCAGTGAAAGGACAGGACATAACTATGGCTACACCTTC.

This rearrangement joins TRBV29-1 to TRBJ2-7; tentatively, D is TRBD1 (5 bases). In germline, CDR1 is SQVTM, CDR2 ANQGSEA. V lost 3 bases and J 2 bases, leaving 8 bases between the germline ends. The CDR3 has 12 residues. This CDR3 is CSVEDNTYEQYF. The CDR3 DNA reads as TGCAGCGTTGAGGACAACACCTACGAGCAGTACTTC.

This chain uses TRBV25-1 with TRBJ1-4; 8 bases agree with TRBD1. This CDR3 has 14 residues. V trimming: 8 bases; J trimming: 8 bases; junction bases outside the gene matches: 10. The germline V gene has CDR1 MGHDK and CDR2 SYGVNS. The CDR3 spells CASARTGRKEKLFF. In DNA, the CDR3 is TGTGCCAGCGCCAGGACAGGGCGTAAGGAAAAACTGTTTTTT.

The CDR3 region has the DNA TGTGCCAGCAAGGAGGACCGAGCTAACTATGGCTACACCTTC. Its protein is CASKEDRANYGYTF. V gene TRBV28 combines with J gene TRBJ1-2; D remains unclear. Germline V gives CDR1 MDHEN, CDR2 SYDVKM. The CDR3 covers 14 residues. Trimming took 7 bases from V and 0 from J, leaving 12 bases between them.

Only one count was recorded for this clone. This chain connects TRBV11-3 to TRBJ1-1; D not resolved. Germline V gene data show CDR1 as SGHNT and CDR2 as YENEEA. The CDR3 has 13 residues. V shed 1 base and J shed 1 base, with 4 bases lying between them. The CDR3 region has the DNA TGTGCCAGCAGCTTAGGAGGGAACACTGAAGCTTTCTTT. Protein: CASSLGGNTEAFF.

This clone was detected only once. V usage is TRBV19 and J usage is TRBJ2-7, with a possible D match to TRBD1 (5 bases). CDR3 size: 16 residues. Per germline, CDR1 LNHDA and CDR2 SQIVND (reference sequence). V gave up 3 bases and J gave up 0 bases, with 15 bases separating them. As DNA, the CDR3 is TGTGCCAGTAGTATCCGACAGAGCAAAGTCTCCTACGAGCAGTACTTC. Its protein product is CASSIRQSKVSYEQYF. Full variable domain (outside the CDR3, taken from reference TRBV19 and TRBJ2-7): DGGITQSPKYLFRKEGQNVTLSCEQNLNHDAMYWYRQDPGQGLRLIYYSQIVNDFQKGDIAEGYSVSREKKESFPLTVTSAQKNPTAFYLCASSIRQSKVSYEQYFGPGTRLTVT.

The J gene is TRBJ2-7, the V gene TRBV12-3 or TRBV12-4; the D is unclear. V shed 6 bases and J shed 5 bases, with 14 bases lying between them. The CDR3 sequence is 13 residues long. The CDR3 nucleotides read TGTGCCAGCAGCCCACGTACTTTCGACGAGCAGTACTTC. It codes for CASSPRTFDEQYF.

This clone was observed a single time. The J gene is TRBJ1-2, the V gene TRBV28; D remains ambiguous. Germline values: CDR1 MDHEN, CDR2 SYDVKM. V shed 0 bases and J shed 8 bases, with 16 bases lying between them. This CDR3 comprises 15 residues. This CDR3 reads CASSLWVPDSLGYTF. For the CDR3, the DNA is TGTGCCAGCAGTTTATGGGTGCCCGATAGCTTGGGCTACACCTTC.

This clone was seen only once. This rearrangement joins TRBV4-2 to TRBJ2-3, with 8 positions matching TRBD2. With V trimmed by 5 bases and J by 1 base, 11 bases remained unmatched. The CDR3 length is 17 residues. Germline CDR1 reads LGHNA; CDR2 reads YNFKEQ. The CDR3 DNA reads TGTGCCAGCAGCGGGTCGGGACTAGTATGGGGCACAGATACGCAGTATTTT. Its protein is CASSGSGLVWGTDTQYF.

This chain uses TRBV5-5 with TRBJ2-7; the D gene is possibly TRBD1 (5 bases). Germline CDR1 and CDR2: SGHKS and YYEKEE (reference sequence). V was trimmed by 0 bases and J by 3 bases, leaving 10 bases between them. There are 14 residues in the CDR3. This chain's CDR3 is CASSLAQGFYEQYF. CDR3 nucleotides: TGTGCCAGCAGCTTGGCGCAGGGTTTCTACGAGCAGTACTTC. The whole variable domain, remainder taken from reference TRBV5-5 and TRBJ2-7, is DAGVTQSPTHLIKTRGQQVTLRCSPISGHKSVSWYQQVLGQGPQFIFQYYEKEERGRGNFPDRFSARQFPNYSSELNVNALLLGDSALYLCASSLAQGFYEQYFGPGTRLTVT.

The rearrangement uses TRBV28 and TRBJ1-1; D may be TRBD1 (5 bases). The germline V gene encodes CDR1 MDHEN and CDR2 SYDVKM. The CDR3 loop spans 15 amino acids. The V end lost 7 bases, the J end lost 5 bases, and 20 bases lay between the germline ends. CDR3 sequence reads: CASTKSRVSRTEAFF. The CDR3 DNA reads as TGTGCCAGCACCAAGAGCAGGGTGTCACGAACTGAAGCTTTCTTT.

The chain combines TRBV2 with TRBJ2-7, with D maybe TRBD1 (5 bases). The length of the CDR3 is 14 residues. With 9 bases removed from V and 0 bases from J, the gap between germline ends came to 15 bases. CDR1 and CDR2 (germline): SNHLY, FYNNEI. CDR3 loop: CARKGAANSYEQYF. In DNA form, the CDR3 reads TGTGCCAGGAAAGGGGCAGCCAACTCCTACGAGCAGTACTTC.

This clone turned up a few times. The V and J genes are TRBV9 and TRBJ2-1, with D maybe TRBD1 (5 bases). Trimming removed 0 bases from V and 6 bases from J, with 13 bases in between. The CDR3 consists of 15 residues. Germline lookup yields CDR1 SGDLS and CDR2 YYNGEE. The CDR3 sequence: CASSVGGPASNEQFF. CDR3 DNA: TGTGCCAGCAGCGTAGGGGGCCCCGCCAGCAATGAGCAGTTCTTC. The variable domain in full, with the rest retrieved from reference TRBV9 and TRBJ2-1, is DSGVTQTPKHLITATGQRVTLRCSPRSGDLSVYWYQQSLDQGLQFLIQYYNGEERAKGNILERFSAQQFPDLHSELNLSSLELGDSALYFCASSVGGPASNEQFFGPGTRLTVL.

V is TRBV9 and J is TRBJ1-1, with D uncertain. Looked up from germline, CDR1 is SGDLS and CDR2 is YYNGEE. Deletions cut 0 bases from V and 6 bases from J, with 18 bases between. The CDR3 runs to 16 residues. The CDR3 DNA sequence: TGTGCCAGCAGCGTAGGTGAGGGTAGGAGTCGCGCTGAAGCTTTCTTT. This sequence encodes CASSVGEGRSRAEAFF.

The chain joins TRBV27 to TRBJ1-5; D uncertain. The germline V and J ends were trimmed by 5 bases and 6 bases, with 17 bases remaining between them. Germline V gene data show CDR1 as MNHEY and CDR2 as SMNVEV (reference sequence). The CDR3 runs to 15 residues. The CDR3 sequence is CASSSRYEAGQPQHF. The CDR3, as DNA: TGTGCCAGCAGTAGCAGGTACGAAGCGGGTCAGCCCCAGCATTTT.

The chain carries TRBV11-2 and TRBJ1-4; D ambiguous. The CDR3 spans 13 residues. The V gene's germline CDR1 is SGHAT and CDR2 FQNNGV. Trimming took 5 bases from V and 2 from J, leaving 6 bases between them. DNA for the CDR3: TGTGCCAGCAGCGCGATCACTAATGAAAAACTGTTTTTT. Its translation: CASSAITNEKLFF.

This chain connects TRBV7-8 to TRBJ1-1; the D is unclear. CDR1 is SGHVS and CDR2 is FQNEAQ in the germline V gene. The V gene lost 0 bases and the J gene lost 0 bases, with 14 bases spanning the gap. There are 17 residues in the CDR3. The CDR3: CASSLAVFRGLNTEAFF. CDR3 coding DNA: TGTGCCAGCAGCTTAGCGGTTTTTCGGGGATTGAACACTGAAGCTTTCTTT.

The table lists this clone with a few counts. One end of the junction fails to match germline, which may point to a read error. V gene TRBV4-1 combines with J gene TRBJ2-3; D possibly corresponds to TRBD2 (5 bases). Germline V gene lookup returns CDR1 MGHRA and CDR2 YSYEKL. This CDR3 is built from 14 residues. This CDR3 is CASSQAETTDTQYF. The CDR3 DNA sequence: TGCGCCAGCAGTCAAGCGGAGACCACAGATACGCAGTATTTT.

The chain has TRBV28 and TRBJ2-5; D perhaps matches TRBD2 (6 bases). V was cut by 10 bases and J by 5 bases, with 20 bases left in between. The CDR3 has 14 amino acids. Germline V lookup: CDR1 MDHEN, CDR2 SYDVKM. In DNA form, the CDR3 reads TGTGCCACCTCACTGGGGGGATCCGGGGAGACCCAGTACTTC. This gives the protein CATSLGGSGETQYF.